These T cell receptor beta chains were read from a single sample in a study of blood T cell repertoires in COVID-19. Clones were read by immunoSEQ multiplex PCR, and TCRdb kept only the in-frame ones, dropping some. The profile shows roughly 60,000 clones, about 80% of them singletons. Sequencing was carried out using peripheral blood. These TCRs come from a man aged 55 to 70 with acute or convalescent COVID-19. CDR3s include the opening cysteine and the closing phenylalanine or tryptophan. A D gene is named only where the DNA matches it firmly. Size values are once, few and many counts, or a class for expanded clones, and some rows have none.

v_call: TRBV27
j_call: TRBJ2-7
d_call: -
clone_size: -
cdr3_aa: CASRRGQAHEQYF
cdr3_nt: TGTGCCAGCAGACGAGGGCAGGCCCACGAGCAGTACTTC

v_call: TRBV6-6
j_call: TRBJ2-7
d_call: TRBD1
clone_size: -
cdr3_aa: CASTRQGGYEQYF
cdr3_nt: TGTGCCAGCACCCGACAGGGTGGCTACGAGCAGTACTTC

v_call: TRBV5-1
j_call: TRBJ1-2
d_call: -
clone_size: -
cdr3_aa: CASTRSSPNDGYTF
cdr3_nt: TGCGCCAGCACGCGAAGCTCTCCAAACGATGGCTACACCTTC

v_call: TRBV27
j_call: TRBJ1-2
d_call: -
clone_size: -
cdr3_aa: CASSSGTGFAYGYTF
cdr3_nt: TGTGCCAGCAGTTCTGGAACAGGGTTCGCCTATGGCTACACCTTC

v_call: TRBV2
j_call: TRBJ2-2
d_call: TRBD1
clone_size: -
cdr3_aa: CASSEATGAGELFF
cdr3_nt: TGTGCCAGCAGTGAAGCGACAGGGGCCGGGGAGCTGTTTTTT

v_call: TRBV27
j_call: TRBJ1-6
d_call: TRBD1
clone_size: -
cdr3_aa: CASSLSSARGSRSPLHF
cdr3_nt: TGTGCCAGCAGTTTATCGTCGGCCAGGGGGTCTAGATCACCCCTCCACTTT

v_call: TRBV9
j_call: TRBJ1-2
d_call: -
clone_size: -
cdr3_aa: CASSVGFRDGYTF
cdr3_nt: TGTGCCAGCAGCGTAGGTTTCCGGGATGGCTACACCTTC

v_call: TRBV4-1
j_call: TRBJ1-2
d_call: TRBD1
clone_size: -
cdr3_aa: CASSQEGTGISYGYTF
cdr3_nt: TGCGCCAGCAGCCAAGAAGGGACAGGGATAAGCTATGGCTACACCTTC

v_call: TRBV19
j_call: TRBJ1-2
d_call: -
clone_size: -
cdr3_aa: CATEGPWTGYTF
cdr3_nt: TGTGCCACGGAGGGACCGTGGACAGGCTACACCTTC

v_call: TRBV27
j_call: TRBJ2-5
d_call: TRBD2
clone_size: -
cdr3_aa: CASSSRTSGGRLETQYF
cdr3_nt: TGTGCCAGCAGTTCACGGACTAGCGGGGGCCGGTTAGAGACCCAGTACTTC

v_call: TRBV18
j_call: TRBJ1-2
d_call: -
clone_size: -
cdr3_aa: CASSPTGLDYGYTF
cdr3_nt: TGTGCCAGCTCACCAACAGGGCTTGACTATGGCTACACCTTC

v_call: TRBV7-3
j_call: TRBJ2-7
d_call: -
clone_size: -
cdr3_aa: CASRLTGGYEQYF
cdr3_nt: TGTGCCAGCAGGCTGACCGGGGGATACGAGCAGTACTTC

v_call: TRBV10-3
j_call: TRBJ2-1
d_call: TRBD2
clone_size: -
cdr3_aa: CATHGSGGYNEQFF
cdr3_nt: TGTGCCACCCACGGGAGCGGGGGTTACAATGAGCAGTTCTTC

v_call: TRBV5-4
j_call: TRBJ1-5
d_call: -
clone_size: -
cdr3_aa: CASSSGGGGILNQPQHF
cdr3_nt: TGTGCCAGCAGCTCGGGGGGAGGGGGGATCTTGAATCAGCCCCAGCATTTT

v_call: TRBV7-2
j_call: TRBJ2-2
d_call: TRBD1
clone_size: once
cdr3_aa: CASSLAVNRGYTGELFF
cdr3_nt: TGTGCCAGCAGCTTAGCGGTTAACAGGGGCTACACCGGGGAGCTGTTTTTT

v_call: TRBV4-1
j_call: TRBJ1-5
d_call: -
clone_size: once
cdr3_aa: CASSQGGQNQPQHF
cdr3_nt: TGCGCCAGCAGCCAAGGTGGACAGAATCAGCCCCAGCATTTT

v_call: TRBV6-4
j_call: TRBJ2-7
d_call: TRBD1
clone_size: -
cdr3_aa: CASSPTGGSYEQYF
cdr3_nt: TGTGCCAGCAGTCCGACAGGGGGTTCCTACGAGCAGTACTTC

v_call: TRBV6-5
j_call: TRBJ1-4
d_call: TRBD1
clone_size: -
cdr3_aa: CATRGAGYEKLFF
cdr3_nt: TGTGCCACCAGGGGGGCAGGTTACGAAAAACTGTTTTTT

v_call: TRBV30
j_call: TRBJ2-6
d_call: -
clone_size: -
cdr3_aa: CAWSEISGANVLTF
cdr3_nt: TGTGCCTGGAGCGAGATCTCTGGGGCCAACGTCCTGACTTTC

v_call: TRBV19
j_call: TRBJ1-2
d_call: -
clone_size: -
cdr3_aa: CASSIGLLGYTF
cdr3_nt: TGTGCCAGTAGTATTGGCCTCTTGGGCTACACCTTC

v_call: TRBV29-1
j_call: TRBJ2-5
d_call: TRBD1
clone_size: -
cdr3_aa: CSVGGRGRRETQYF
cdr3_nt: TGCAGCGTTGGTGGAAGGGGGCGCCGGGAGACCCAGTACTTC

v_call: TRBV27
j_call: TRBJ2-1
d_call: -
clone_size: few
cdr3_aa: CASSLNNYNEQFF
cdr3_nt: TGTGCCAGCAGTTTAAACAACTACAATGAGCAGTTCTTC

v_call: TRBV28
j_call: TRBJ1-3
d_call: -
clone_size: -
cdr3_aa: CASSISGRAGNTIYF
cdr3_nt: TGTGCCAGCAGCATTTCAGGCAGGGCTGGAAACACCATATATTTT

v_call: TRBV12-5
j_call: TRBJ1-6
d_call: -
clone_size: once
cdr3_aa: CAAGLENSPLHF
cdr3_nt: TGTGCCGCCGGACTGGAGAATTCACCCCTCCACTTT

v_call: TRBV30
j_call: TRBJ1-2
d_call: -
clone_size: -
cdr3_aa: CAWSVQTGGYGYTF
cdr3_nt: TGTGCCTGGAGTGTACAGACAGGAGGCTATGGCTACACCTTC

v_call: TRBV19
j_call: TRBJ2-2
d_call: TRBD2
clone_size: -
cdr3_aa: CASRTSGGLFTGELFF
cdr3_nt: TGTGCCAGTCGGACTAGCGGGGGTCTTTTCACCGGGGAGCTGTTTTTT

v_call: TRBV2
j_call: TRBJ2-5
d_call: TRBD1
clone_size: -
cdr3_aa: CASKKGQQETQYF
cdr3_nt: TGTGCCAGCAAAAAGGGACAGCAAGAGACCCAGTACTTC

v_call: TRBV9
j_call: TRBJ1-1
d_call: -
clone_size: -
cdr3_aa: CASSVAWNTEAFF
cdr3_nt: TGTGCCAGCAGCGTAGCGTGGAACACTGAAGCTTTCTTT

v_call: TRBV19
j_call: TRBJ1-2
d_call: TRBD1
clone_size: -
cdr3_aa: CASSRHRPGGEESYGYTF
cdr3_nt: TGTGCCAGTAGCAGACATCGTCCAGGGGGCGAAGAATCCTATGGCTACACCTTC

v_call: TRBV10-3
j_call: TRBJ1-4
d_call: TRBD1
clone_size: once
cdr3_aa: CAISDTQGLGEKLFF
cdr3_nt: TGTGCCATCAGTGATACACAGGGGTTGGGGGAAAAACTGTTTTTT

v_call: TRBV5-1
j_call: TRBJ2-1
d_call: -
clone_size: -
cdr3_aa: CASSFGLSSYNEQFF
cdr3_nt: TGCGCCAGCAGCTTTGGGCTGAGCTCCTACAATGAGCAGTTCTTC

v_call: TRBV21-1
j_call: TRBJ1-4
d_call: -
clone_size: -
cdr3_aa: CASSKAHKGATNEKLFF
cdr3_nt: TGTGCCAGCAGCAAAGCACACAAGGGGGCAACTAATGAAAAACTGTTTTTT

v_call: TRBV11-2
j_call: TRBJ2-4
d_call: -
clone_size: -
cdr3_aa: CASSSGLIQYF
cdr3_nt: TGTGCCAGCAGCTCGGGGTTGATTCAGTACTTC

v_call: TRBV18
j_call: TRBJ1-2
d_call: TRBD1
clone_size: -
cdr3_aa: CASSPSQGALYGYTF
cdr3_nt: TGTGCCAGCTCACCATCCCAGGGGGCCCTCTATGGCTACACCTTC

v_call: TRBV5-1
j_call: TRBJ2-7
d_call: TRBD1
clone_size: -
cdr3_aa: CASGQGGAYEQYF
cdr3_nt: TGCGCCAGCGGACAGGGGGGAGCCTACGAGCAGTACTTC

v_call: TRBV23-1
j_call: TRBJ1-6
d_call: TRBD1
clone_size: -
cdr3_aa: CASSGTGVNSPLHF
cdr3_nt: TGCGCCAGCAGCGGGACAGGGGTTAATTCACCCCTCCACTTT

v_call: TRBV28
j_call: TRBJ2-7
d_call: TRBD2
clone_size: -
cdr3_aa: CASRSRGGGFYEQYF
cdr3_nt: TGTGCCAGCAGATCCCGGGGGGGCGGGTTCTACGAGCAGTACTTC

v_call: TRBV4-1
j_call: TRBJ1-5
d_call: -
clone_size: -
cdr3_aa: CASSQDGGSQHF
cdr3_nt: TGCGCCAGCAGCCAAGATGGGGGCAGCCAGCATTTT

v_call: TRBV27
j_call: TRBJ2-1
d_call: TRBD2
clone_size: -
cdr3_aa: CASSLSGLAGANLYNEQFF
cdr3_nt: TGTGCCAGCAGTTTATCGGGACTAGCGGGAGCCAACCTTTACAATGAGCAGTTCTTC

v_call: TRBV4-2
j_call: TRBJ1-1
d_call: TRBD1
clone_size: -
cdr3_aa: CASRGQLNTEAFF
cdr3_nt: TGTGCCAGCAGGGGACAGCTGAACACTGAAGCTTTCTTT

v_call: TRBV7-8
j_call: TRBJ1-1
d_call: -
clone_size: -
cdr3_aa: CASIQRGTLGMNTEAFF
cdr3_nt: TGTGCCAGCATCCAAAGGGGCACATTGGGGATGAACACTGAAGCTTTCTTT

v_call: TRBV30
j_call: TRBJ1-2
d_call: TRBD1
clone_size: -
cdr3_aa: CAWKHRDREGYGYTF
cdr3_nt: TGTGCCTGGAAACACCGGGACAGGGAGGGTTACGGCTACACCTTC

v_call: TRBV24-1
j_call: TRBJ1-5
d_call: TRBD1
clone_size: -
cdr3_aa: CATSDSGGIYQPQHF
cdr3_nt: TGTGCCACCAGTGATTCAGGGGGAATTTATCAGCCCCAGCATTTT

v_call: TRBV6-6
j_call: TRBJ2-1
d_call: TRBD1
clone_size: -
cdr3_aa: CASKSPRDRYNEQFF
cdr3_nt: TGTGCCAGCAAGAGCCCGAGGGACAGATACAATGAGCAGTTCTTC

v_call: TRBV5-1
j_call: TRBJ1-1
d_call: TRBD1
clone_size: -
cdr3_aa: CASSRSQGGLDTEAFF
cdr3_nt: TGCGCCAGCAGCCGGTCCCAGGGGGGCCTGGACACTGAAGCTTTCTTT

v_call: TRBV20-1
j_call: TRBJ2-3
d_call: -
clone_size: -
cdr3_aa: CSALEERSQYF
cdr3_nt: TGCAGTGCTCTAGAGGAGCGCTCGCAGTATTTT